This entry lists 20 T cell receptor beta chains sequenced from one sample in a study of T cell changes during pregnancy in multiple sclerosis. TCRdb's copy holds only in-frame clones and misses some; the assay was immunoSEQ multiplex PCR. There are fewer than 75,000 clones in the sample; approximately 93% occur only once, and about 1.5% lies in the top ten. Sample: peripheral blood, taken in the second trimester of pregnancy. The receptors were gathered from a female donor with multiple sclerosis, enrolled in a pregnancy study.

The V and J genes are TRBV7-9 and TRBJ2-7; maybe TRBD2 (5 bases). V lost 5 bases and J 7 bases, leaving 21 bases between the germline ends. The CDR3 contains 15 residues. From germline, CDR1 is SEHNR and CDR2 FQNEAQ (reference sequence). This CDR3 reads CASSLNRLTTGEQYF. The CDR3 coding sequence is TGTGCCAGCAGCCTCAATCGCCTCACTACGGGGGAGCAGTACTTC.

The chain joins TRBV19 to TRBJ1-2; a possible D gene is TRBD1 (6 bases). Germline-derived CDR1 and CDR2 are LNHDA and SQIVND (reference sequence). This CDR3 is 16 amino acids long. V lost 5 bases and J lost 4, with 20 bases in between. This CDR3 is CASSEGEGGRGYGYTF. The CDR3 DNA reads TGTGCCAGTAGTGAGGGAGAGGGGGGGCGCGGCTATGGCTACACCTTC.

This sequence joins TRBV27 and TRBJ2-2; possibly TRBD2 for D (6 bases). Germline CDR1 and CDR2: MNHEY and SMNVEV (reference sequence). V was pared by 2 bases and J by 6 bases, with 13 bases between. The CDR3 consists of 15 residues. The CDR3 region is CASSLDMGGAGELFF. The CDR3 DNA reads as TGTGCCAGCAGTTTAGATATGGGAGGAGCCGGGGAGCTGTTTTTT.

The rearrangement uses TRBV4-1 and TRBJ1-1; D uncertain. CDR1 and CDR2 from the germline V gene are MGHRA and YSYEKL. V dropped 4 bases and J dropped 8 bases, with 11 bases sitting between them. The CDR3 is 12 residues long. CDR3 nucleotides: TGCGCCAGCAGCCTTCATAGGGAGGAAGCTTTCTTT. It translates to CASSLHREEAFF.

The genes are TRBV29-1 and TRBJ1-3, with unresolved D. CDR3 length: 14 amino acids. Trimming shortened V by 5 bases and J by 0 bases, and 11 bases separated the two germline ends. CDR1 is SQVTM, CDR2 ANQGSEA, per germline. This chain's CDR3 is CSVLKEISGNTIYF. The CDR3 nucleotides are TGCAGCGTTCTTAAGGAGATCTCTGGAAACACCATATATTTT.

The chain couples TRBV5-1 to TRBJ2-5; D may be TRBD1 (5 bases). V lost 0 bases and J 4 bases, leaving 16 bases between the germline ends. CDR1 SGHRS and CDR2 YFSETQ come from the germline V gene. The CDR3 loop spans 16 amino acids. Here the CDR3 DNA reads TGCGCCAGCAGCTTGGCCCCGGCAGGGAAAGGAGAGACCCAGTACTTC. Translated, it gives CASSLAPAGKGETQYF. The variable domain in full, completed from reference TRBV5-1 and TRBJ2-5, reads KAGVTQTPRYLIKTRGQQVTLSCSPISGHRSVSWYQQTPGQGLQFLFEYFSETQRNKGNFPGRFSGRQFSNSRSEMNVSTLELGDSALYLCASSLAPAGKGETQYFGPGTRLLVL.

The rearrangement joins TRBV5-5 to TRBJ1-4, with TRBD1 identical over 8 bases. The CDR3 length is 14 residues. V was pared by 4 bases and J by 10 bases, with 9 bases of the junction left unmatched. CDR1 and CDR2 from the germline V gene are SGHKS and YYEKEE (reference sequence). The CDR3 here is CASSLDRGGGKLFF. The CDR3 DNA reads TGTGCCAGCAGCCTAGACAGGGGTGGGGGAAAACTGTTTTTT. Variable domain in full (rest from reference TRBV5-5 and TRBJ1-4): DAGVTQSPTHLIKTRGQQVTLRCSPISGHKSVSWYQQVLGQGPQFIFQYYEKEERGRGNFPDRFSARQFPNYSSELNVNALLLGDSALYLCASSLDRGGGKLFFGSGTQLSVL.

This sequence joins TRBV5-6 and TRBJ2-3; D is undetermined. Germline V gives CDR1 SGHDT, CDR2 YYEEEE. The CDR3 contains 18 residues. Trimming removed 2 bases at V and 3 bases at J, with 22 bases between. The CDR3: CASSFTQPASRRTDTQYF. The DNA of the CDR3 is TGTGCCAGCAGCTTTACCCAACCAGCGTCCCGAAGAACAGATACGCAGTATTTT.

In its sample, this clone was seen once. The chain couples TRBV7-8 to TRBJ1-4; D ambiguous. V lost 1 base to trimming and J lost 10 bases, with 19 bases between them. Germline CDR1 is SGHVS and CDR2 is FQNEAQ. This CDR3 has 16 residues. CDR3 loop: CASSLVSSTAEGKLFF. As DNA, the CDR3 is TGTGCCAGCAGCTTAGTCTCCTCGACGGCGGAAGGAAAACTGTTTTTT.

The chain carries TRBV6-1 and TRBJ2-3; TRBD2 agrees at 7 bases. Germline V gives CDR1 MNHNS, CDR2 SASEGT. V dropped 1 base and J dropped 3; count of bases not matched to a gene: 1. The CDR3 runs to 14 residues. In DNA form, the CDR3 reads TGTGCCAGCAGTGAAGGTAGCGGGACAGATACGCAGTATTTT. Protein product: CASSEGSGTDTQYF.

The V call is TRBV5-6, the J call TRBJ2-3, with 10 bases that match TRBD2. Trimming at V came to 0 bases and at J to 2 bases, leaving 3 bases not matched to a gene. Germline-derived CDR1 and CDR2 are SGHDT and YYEEEE. This CDR3 has 16 amino acids. The CDR3 sequence: CASSLGLAGNTDTQYF. In DNA, the CDR3 is TGTGCCAGCAGCTTGGGACTAGCGGGTAACACAGATACGCAGTATTTT.

The rearrangement uses TRBV4-2 and TRBJ1-2; TRBD1 is a possible D gene (6 bases). The germline V and J ends were trimmed by 4 bases and 2 bases, with 11 bases remaining between them. There are 14 residues in the CDR3. Germline V lookup: CDR1 LGHNA, CDR2 YNFKEQ. The CDR3: CASSPGQTNYGYTF. The CDR3 DNA follows: TGTGCCAGCAGCCCTGGACAGACCAACTATGGCTACACCTTC.

V gene TRBV30 combines with J gene TRBJ2-3; TRBD2 matches at 12 bases. Losses at the gene ends were 0 bases for V and 5 bases for J; bases not matched to a gene: 9. The V gene's germline CDR1 is GTSNPN and CDR2 SVGIG (reference sequence). The CDR3 runs 17 residues. As DNA, the CDR3 is TGTGCCTGGAGTGTACGCCGGACTAGCGGGGAGGGAGATACGCAGTATTTT. This encodes CAWSVRRTSGEGDTQYF.

The chain has TRBV7-2 and TRBJ2-7; D perhaps matches TRBD1 (6 bases). CDR1 and CDR2 (germline): SGHTA, FQGNSA. The CDR3 length is 13 residues. The V end lost 5 bases, the J end lost 3 bases, and 11 bases lay between the germline ends. The CDR3 here is CASSQRGNYEQYF. The DNA of the CDR3 is TGTGCCAGCAGCCAAAGGGGGAACTACGAGCAGTACTTC. The full variable domain, with the rest looked up from reference TRBV7-2 and TRBJ2-7, is GAGVSQSPSNKVTEKGKDVELRCDPISGHTALYWYRQSLGQGLEFLIYFQGNSAPDKSGLPSDRFSAERTGGSVSTLTIQRTQQEDSAVYLCASSQRGNYEQYFGPGTRLTVT.

The rearrangement uses TRBV5-4 and TRBJ1-1; TRBD1 might be the D (5 bases). Germline CDR1 and CDR2: SGHNT and YYREEE (reference sequence). There are 12 residues in the CDR3. The V gene lost 10 bases and the J gene lost 4 bases, with 14 bases spanning the gap. The CDR3: CAFPGGFTEAFF. For the CDR3, the DNA is TGTGCCTTCCCCGGGGGGTTCACTGAAGCTTTCTTT.

The chain carries TRBV5-1 and TRBJ1-5; D is ambiguous. CDR1 and CDR2 (germline): SGHRS, YFSETQ. V was clipped by 5 bases and J by 0 bases, with 12 bases between them. This CDR3 spans 15 amino acids. The CDR3 DNA reads TGCGCCAGCAGGGAGGCAGTTAATAGCAATCAGCCCCAGCATTTT. Translating it yields CASREAVNSNQPQHF.

The rearrangement joins TRBV6-5 to TRBJ2-2; the D gene is possibly TRBD1 (6 bases). CDR1 is MNHEY, CDR2 SVGAGI, per germline. V lost 0 bases and J lost 6, with 11 bases in between. The CDR3 has 15 residues. The CDR3 here is CASSYSGQMPGELFF. The CDR3 bases are TGTGCCAGCAGTTACTCAGGACAGATGCCCGGGGAGCTGTTTTTT.

The CDR3 DNA follows: TGTGCCAGCAGGGTAGGGTTGGTGGGGGGTCATGAGCAGTTCTTC. As protein: CASRVGLVGGHEQFF. This chain connects TRBV11-1 to TRBJ2-1; D possibly corresponds to TRBD2 (6 bases). The length of the CDR3 is 15 residues. Germline CDR1 reads SGHAT; CDR2 reads FQDESV (reference sequence). The ends were cut back, 6 bases at V and 8 bases at J, with 20 bases in the middle.

The rearrangement joins TRBV19 to TRBJ2-2; TRBD1 agrees at 9 bases. V lost 9 bases, J lost 5 bases, and 7 bases stayed unmatched. Germline CDR1 is LNHDA and CDR2 is SQIVND (reference sequence). There are 14 residues in the CDR3. CDR3 loop: CASTGTGITGELFF. The CDR3 DNA is TGTGCCAGCACAGGGACAGGGATTACCGGGGAGCTGTTTTTT.

J is TRBJ2-7 and V is TRBV13, with 8 nucleotides matching TRBD1. Germline V gene data show CDR1 as PRHDT and CDR2 as FYEKMQ (reference sequence). V dropped 5 bases and J dropped 6; count of bases not matched to a gene: 15. The CDR3 is 16 residues long. The CDR3 sequence is CASSPTRDRGLAEQYF. The CDR3 DNA reads as TGTGCCAGCAGCCCCACCAGAGACAGGGGTTTGGCCGAGCAGTACTTC.